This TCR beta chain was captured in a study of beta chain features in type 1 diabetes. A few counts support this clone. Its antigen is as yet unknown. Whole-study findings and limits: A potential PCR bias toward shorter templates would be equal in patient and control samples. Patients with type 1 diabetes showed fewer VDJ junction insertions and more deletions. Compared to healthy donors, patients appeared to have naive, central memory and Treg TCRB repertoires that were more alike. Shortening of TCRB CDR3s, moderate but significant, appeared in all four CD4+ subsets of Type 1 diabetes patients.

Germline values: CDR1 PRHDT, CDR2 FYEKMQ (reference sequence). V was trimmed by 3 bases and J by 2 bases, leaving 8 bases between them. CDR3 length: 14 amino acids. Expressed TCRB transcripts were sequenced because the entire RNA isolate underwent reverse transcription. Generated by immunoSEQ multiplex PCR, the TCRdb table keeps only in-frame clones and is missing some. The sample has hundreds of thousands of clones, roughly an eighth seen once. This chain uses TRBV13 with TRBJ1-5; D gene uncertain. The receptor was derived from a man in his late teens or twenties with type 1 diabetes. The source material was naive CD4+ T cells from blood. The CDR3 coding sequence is TGTGCCAGCAGCTTGGGGATCGGCAATCAGCCCCAGCATTTT. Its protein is CASSLGIGNQPQHF. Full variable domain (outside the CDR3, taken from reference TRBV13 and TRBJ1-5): AAGVIQSPRHLIKEKRETATLKCYPIPRHDTVYWYQQGPGQDPQFLISFYEKMQSDKGSIPDRFSAQQFSDYHSELNMSSLELGDSALYFCASSLGIGNQPQHFGDGTRLSIL.